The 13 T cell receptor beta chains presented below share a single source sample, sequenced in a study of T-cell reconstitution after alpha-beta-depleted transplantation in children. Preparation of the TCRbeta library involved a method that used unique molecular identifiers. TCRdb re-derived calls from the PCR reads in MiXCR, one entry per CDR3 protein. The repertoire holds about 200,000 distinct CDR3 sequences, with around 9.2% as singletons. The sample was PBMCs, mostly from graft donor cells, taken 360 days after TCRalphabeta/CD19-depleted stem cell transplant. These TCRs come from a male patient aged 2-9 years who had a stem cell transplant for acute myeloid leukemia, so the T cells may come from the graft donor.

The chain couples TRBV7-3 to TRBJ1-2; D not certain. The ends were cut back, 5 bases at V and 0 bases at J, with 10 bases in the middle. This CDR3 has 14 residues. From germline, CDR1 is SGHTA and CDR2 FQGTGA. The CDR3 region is CASSRGPTNYGYTF. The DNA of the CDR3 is TGTGCCAGCAGCCGCGGGCCGACTAACTATGGCTACACCTTC.

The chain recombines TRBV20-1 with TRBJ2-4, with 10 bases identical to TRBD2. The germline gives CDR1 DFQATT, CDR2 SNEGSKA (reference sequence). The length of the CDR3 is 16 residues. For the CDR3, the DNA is TGCAGGATTCTAGCGGGGGACTGCCTAGCCAAAAACATTCAGTACTTC. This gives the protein CRILAGDCLAKNIQYF.

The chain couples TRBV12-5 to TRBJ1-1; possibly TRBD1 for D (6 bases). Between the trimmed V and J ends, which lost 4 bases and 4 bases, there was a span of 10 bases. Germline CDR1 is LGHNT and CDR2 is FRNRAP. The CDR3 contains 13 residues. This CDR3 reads CASGWGGGTEAFF. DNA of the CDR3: TGTGCTAGTGGTTGGGGGGGCGGCACTGAAGCTTTCTTT.

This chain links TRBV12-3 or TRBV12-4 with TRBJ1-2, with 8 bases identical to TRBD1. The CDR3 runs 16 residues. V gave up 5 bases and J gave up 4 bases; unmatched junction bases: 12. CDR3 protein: CASSPNPATGAYGYTF. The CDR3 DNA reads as TGTGCCAGCAGTCCTAACCCGGCGACAGGGGCCTATGGCTACACCTTC.

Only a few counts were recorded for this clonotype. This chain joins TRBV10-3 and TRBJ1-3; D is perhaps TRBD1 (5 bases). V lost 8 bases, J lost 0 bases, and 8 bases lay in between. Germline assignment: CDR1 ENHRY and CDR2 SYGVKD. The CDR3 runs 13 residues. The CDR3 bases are TGTGCCATCCAGGGCTTCTCTGGAAACACCATATATTTT. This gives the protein CAIQGFSGNTIYF.

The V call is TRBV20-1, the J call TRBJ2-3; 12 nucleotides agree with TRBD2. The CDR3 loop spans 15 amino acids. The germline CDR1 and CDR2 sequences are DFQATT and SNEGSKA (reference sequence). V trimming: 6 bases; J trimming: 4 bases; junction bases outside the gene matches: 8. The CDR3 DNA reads TGCAGTGCCCCCCTAGCGGGGGGGGAGGCAGATACGCAGTATTTT. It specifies CSAPLAGGEADTQYF.

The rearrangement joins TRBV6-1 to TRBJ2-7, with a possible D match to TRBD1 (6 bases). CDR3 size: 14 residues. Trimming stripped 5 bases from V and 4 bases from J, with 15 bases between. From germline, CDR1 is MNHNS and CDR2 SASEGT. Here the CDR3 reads CASSRTGPLYEQYV. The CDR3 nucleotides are TGTGCCAGCAGTAGAACAGGGCCCCTATACGAGCAGTACGTC.

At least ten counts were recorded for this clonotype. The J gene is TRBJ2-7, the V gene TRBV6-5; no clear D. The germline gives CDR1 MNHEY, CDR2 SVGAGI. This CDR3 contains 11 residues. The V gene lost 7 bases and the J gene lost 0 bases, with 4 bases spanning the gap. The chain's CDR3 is CASTSSYEQYF. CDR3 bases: TGTGCCAGCACCTCCTCCTACGAGCAGTACTTC.

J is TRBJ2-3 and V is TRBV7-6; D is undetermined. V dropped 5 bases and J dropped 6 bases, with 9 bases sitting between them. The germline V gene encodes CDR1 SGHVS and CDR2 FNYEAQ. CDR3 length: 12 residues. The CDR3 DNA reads TGTGCCAGCAGCCCAACCCGTGATACGCAGTATTTT. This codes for CASSPTRDTQYF.

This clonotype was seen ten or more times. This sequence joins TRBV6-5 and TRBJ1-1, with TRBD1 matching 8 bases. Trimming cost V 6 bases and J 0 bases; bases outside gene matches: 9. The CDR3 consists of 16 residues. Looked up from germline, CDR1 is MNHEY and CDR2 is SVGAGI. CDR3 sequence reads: CASSHGTGTLNTEAFF. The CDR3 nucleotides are TGTGCCAGCAGCCACGGGACAGGAACATTGAACACTGAAGCTTTCTTT.

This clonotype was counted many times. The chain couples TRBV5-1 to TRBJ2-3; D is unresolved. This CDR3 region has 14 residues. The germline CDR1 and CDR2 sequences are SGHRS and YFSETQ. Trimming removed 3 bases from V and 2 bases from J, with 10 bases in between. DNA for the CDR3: TGCGCCAGCAGCTACAGCGCCGACACAGATACGCAGTATTTT. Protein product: CASSYSADTDTQYF.

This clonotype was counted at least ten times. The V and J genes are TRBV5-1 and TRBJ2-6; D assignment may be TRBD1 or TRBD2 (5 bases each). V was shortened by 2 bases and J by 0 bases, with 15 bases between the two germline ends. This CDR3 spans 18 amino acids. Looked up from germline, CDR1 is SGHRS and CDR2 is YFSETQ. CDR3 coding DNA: TGCGCCAGCAGCTTTCGGACACTAGACGGCTCTGGGGCCAACGTCCTGACTTTC. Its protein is CASSFRTLDGSGANVLTF.

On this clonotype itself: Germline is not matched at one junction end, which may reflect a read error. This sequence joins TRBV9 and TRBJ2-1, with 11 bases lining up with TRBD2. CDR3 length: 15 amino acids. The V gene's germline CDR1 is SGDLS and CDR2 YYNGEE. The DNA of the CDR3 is TGTGCCAGCAGCGATAGCGGGAGGGCCTACAATAAGCAGTTCTTC. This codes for CASSDSGRAYNKQFF.